This is a list of T cell receptor beta chains from one sample in a study of spatial heterogeneity in lung cancer. In TCRdb, the 5' RACE reads were re-called with MiXCR into one record per CDR3 protein. Among approximately 12,000 distinct CDR3 sequences listed, over 10% were seen once. The starting material was lung tumor tissue, obtained at surgery. These receptors were collected from a female donor with early-stage non-small cell lung cancer. CDR3s include the opening cysteine and the closing phenylalanine or tryptophan. A D gene is named only where the DNA matches it firmly. Rows may omit the clone size; those that give it use once, few, many or a size class.

>TRBV7-3|TRBJ2-3|NA|NA
TGTGCCAGCAGGGTGGGCGGCGGGCGTGACACAGATACGCAGTATTTT
CASRVGGGRDTDTQYF
>TRBV27|TRBJ2-2|NA|many
TGTGCCAGCAGTTCGGGGCGGGGGAACACCGGGGAGCTGTTTTTT
CASSSGRGNTGELFF
>TRBV9|TRBJ2-3|TRBD2|NA
TGTGCCAGCAGCCCTGGGACTAGCGGAAGTCGAGATACGCAGTATTTT
CASSPGTSGSRDTQYF
>TRBV11-2|TRBJ1-1|NA|NA
TGTGCCAGCAGCTTAGGGCCCCACATGGTGCCTGAAGCTTTCTTT
CASSLGPHMVPEAFF
>TRBV19|TRBJ2-7|TRBD1|many
TGTGCCAGTAGTCGCCGGGACAGCTCCTACGAGCAGTACTTC
CASSRRDSSYEQYF
>TRBV27|TRBJ1-2|NA|many
TGTGCCAGCGCCCCCCCGGAGGGCGGCTACACCTTC
CASAPPEGGYTF
>TRBV7-2|TRBJ2-3|NA|many
TGTGCCAGCAGCGTCGCTTTGGCAGATACGCAGTATTTT
CASSVALADTQYF
>TRBV7-2|TRBJ2-7|TRBD2|many
TGTGCCAGCAGCTTAGGGTGGACTAGCGGGGGGTTGCAGTACTTC
CASSLGWTSGGLQYF
>TRBV7-2|TRBJ2-1|NA|many
TGTGCCAGCAGCCTGGGCAGGAATAATGAGCAGTTCTTC
CASSLGRNNEQFF
>TRBV30|TRBJ2-3|NA|NA
TGTGCCTGTCATGGGCTAGTTACAGATACGCAGTATTTT
CACHGLVTDTQYF
>TRBV5-1|TRBJ2-3|NA|NA
TGCGCCAGCAGCGGAGGGACTTCCCGCACAGATACGCAGTATTTT
CASSGGTSRTDTQYF